This T cell receptor (beta chain) was found in a study of shared clonotypes between healthy human individuals. Across the whole study: Donor composition was a couple of women and a few men, aged 18 to 49.

On sorted subsets, replicate PCRs used 150 to 250 ng DNA, or 27,000 or so T cell genomes. Measured with immunoSEQ multiplex PCR; TCRdb has only the in-frame clones, and not every one. In the table there are roughly 550,000 clones, 95% to 96% of which are singletons. The J segment lost 5 bases and the V segment lost 4 bases, leaving 7 bases of the junction unmatched. This CDR3 contains 15 residues. The germline CDR1 and CDR2 sequences are PRHDT and FYEKMQ (reference sequence). Only CD45RO-negative cells positively selected for CCR7 counted as naive CD8 cells, so terminally differentiated effector memory CD45RA+ cells were excluded. Study results and caveats: Among non-shared clonotypes, generation probabilities were lower than among those shared by all four donors. A handful of donors shared roughly 5% of their naive CD4 clonotypes.

Concerning this clone itself: Its antigen is unknown.

The receptor was derived from a young woman in good health. V usage is TRBV13 and J usage is TRBJ2-3, with 9 nucleotides matching TRBD1. Sequenced material: naive CD8+ T cells sorted from blood. The CDR3 loop is CASSSPGQGKDTQYF. The CDR3 bases are TGTGCCAGCAGCTCCCCGGGACAGGGTAAAGATACGCAGTATTTT.